This T cell receptor beta chain was sequenced in a study of control samples from healthy donors and cancer patients (dated by TCRdb to 2018 to 2021). Of note for this clone: This receptor's antigen is unknown. Qualities for individual bases were not recorded, and no much larger clone is one base off.

Libraries were built with the immunoSEQ multiplex PCR assay. This is the immuneACCESS table as TCRdb keeps it, with only in-frame sequences that have V and J called. A part of the clones is gone; compared with another copy, unresolved V genes explain less than half, and the rest is unexplained. The sample data list 110,000 or so clones, and 80% to 90% of these were observed just once. The top ten clones comprise less than 40% of the sample. The sample consisted of blood. The clonotype originates from a man aged 45-60 years in good health.

CDR3 protein: CAWSVPTYRGTGELFF. The sequenced DNA: TGTGCCTGGAGTGTACCTACTTACAGGGGCACCGGGGAGCTGTTTTTT. The chain couples TRBV30 to TRBJ2-2; 7 junctional bases match TRBD1. CDR1 GTSNPN and CDR2 SVGIG were looked up in the germline V gene (reference sequence). Trimmed from V: 0 bases; trimmed from J: 4 bases; junction bases lacking a gene match: 8. The CDR3 numbers 16 residues from cysteine through phenylalanine. CDR3 DNA only is kept here, 48 bases in frame from base 1.